Listed below are T cell receptor beta chains from one sample, sequenced in a study of neurological immune-mediated disorders. TCRdb reprocessed the 5' RACE reads with MiXCR, giving one entry per CDR3 protein. The sample has roughly 60,000 distinct CDR3 sequences, over 3.5% seen once. Sequencing input: PBMCs. Receptors originate from a woman aged 45 to 65 with multiple sclerosis. Each CDR3 is given with its conserved first and last residue.

CATSEAGRQDTQYF	TRBV24-1	TRBJ2-3
CASSLAGAYNEQFF	TRBV11-2	TRBJ2-1
CASSQGDSSSTDTQYF	TRBV4-2	TRBJ2-3
CASSGRTGGAYEQYF	TRBV27	TRBJ2-7
CASSSGLAGVGSTDTQYF	TRBV5-5	TRBJ2-3
CSVDRTGFF	TRBV29-1	TRBJ2-1
CSASPPGTGETSYEQYF	TRBV20-1	TRBJ2-7
CAISRTGTSGTGGETQYF	TRBV10-3	TRBJ2-5
CSVGLLGTDTQYF	TRBV29-1	TRBJ2-3
CSVGVGEKLFF	TRBV29-1	TRBJ1-4
CASSFRDDNQPQHF	TRBV12-3/TRBV12-4	TRBJ1-5
CASSAVLAGDQNEQYF	TRBV5-1	TRBJ2-7
CSASAKGENYGYTF	TRBV20-1	TRBJ1-2
CASSRAQDTQYF	TRBV3-1	TRBJ2-3
CASSLPGTNGNEQFF	TRBV5-1	TRBJ2-1
CSARTPGTNDLHF	TRBV20-1	TRBJ1-6
CAWSVRGQHSSYEQYF	TRBV30	TRBJ2-7
CASGGQGISGTEAFF	TRBV3-1	TRBJ1-1
CASSEMTEQDTQYF	TRBV2	TRBJ2-3
CASSLDLAGGSYEQYF	TRBV7-2	TRBJ2-7
CSAGGTEAFF	TRBV20-1	TRBJ1-1
CSATRLDRSYEQYF	TRBV20-1	TRBJ2-7
CASSPTASSYGYTF	TRBV12-3/TRBV12-4	TRBJ1-2
CATSDTPGQIGSGELFF	TRBV24-1	TRBJ2-2
CSASRGAPYEQYF	TRBV20-1	TRBJ2-7
CASSFGTGGDNEQFF	TRBV5-6	TRBJ2-1
CATSRTLAGGHTGELFF	TRBV15	TRBJ2-2
CASSPFSGSNTGELFF	TRBV18	TRBJ2-2
CASSWGSSLLEQYF	TRBV7-8	TRBJ2-7
CSARQDNPPNTEAFF	TRBV20-1	TRBJ1-1
CSAPRLAGTNEQFF	TRBV29-1	TRBJ2-1
CASPLETIRAGELFF	TRBV5-8	TRBJ2-2
CASRDRVETEAFF	TRBV5-8	TRBJ1-1
CSACNSGGETQYF	TRBV20-1	TRBJ2-5
CASRPQSGRTYEQYF	TRBV6-2/TRBV6-3	TRBJ2-7
CASGLAGGRGEQYF	TRBV12-3/TRBV12-4	TRBJ2-7
CASSRLAENTGELFF	TRBV5-1	TRBJ2-2
CASSFSDSPLHF	TRBV28	TRBJ1-6
CASSQARASARTYEQYF	TRBV3-1	TRBJ2-7
CASTLRGNGNTGELFF	TRBV5-8	TRBJ2-2
CASSLGSGLSYEQYF	TRBV7-9	TRBJ2-7
CATAKGTDTQYF	TRBV24-1	TRBJ2-3
CASSRSAGEDEQYF	TRBV5-1	TRBJ2-7
CAISASAYEQYF	TRBV10-3	TRBJ2-7
CSAWTSGRSYEQYF	TRBV20-1	TRBJ2-7
CASSHHPIRDRIRRSNSPLHF	TRBV14	TRBJ1-6
CSARAQGKRETQYF	TRBV20-1	TRBJ2-5
CASSPAGTGRAGELFF	TRBV7-2	TRBJ2-2
CASSRFPGPAYEQYF	TRBV2	TRBJ2-7
CASSHLSSGTTRNEQFF	TRBV6-4	TRBJ2-1
CASSVHGTSGYNEQFF	TRBV7-2	TRBJ2-1
CASSVDGRSYEQYF	TRBV9	TRBJ2-7
CASSVLAGVEAGELFF	TRBV9	TRBJ2-2
CAISERELGMDEQFF	TRBV10-3	TRBJ2-1
CASSKGQREETQYF	TRBV5-1	TRBJ2-5
CASSWGGRDSSYAQQYF	TRBV11-2	TRBJ2-7
CASSLGGLHYQPQHF	TRBV5-1	TRBJ1-5
CASRQQGAGGANVLTF	TRBV12-3/TRBV12-4	TRBJ2-6
CSVGPTSGSSNTGELFF	TRBV29-1	TRBJ2-2